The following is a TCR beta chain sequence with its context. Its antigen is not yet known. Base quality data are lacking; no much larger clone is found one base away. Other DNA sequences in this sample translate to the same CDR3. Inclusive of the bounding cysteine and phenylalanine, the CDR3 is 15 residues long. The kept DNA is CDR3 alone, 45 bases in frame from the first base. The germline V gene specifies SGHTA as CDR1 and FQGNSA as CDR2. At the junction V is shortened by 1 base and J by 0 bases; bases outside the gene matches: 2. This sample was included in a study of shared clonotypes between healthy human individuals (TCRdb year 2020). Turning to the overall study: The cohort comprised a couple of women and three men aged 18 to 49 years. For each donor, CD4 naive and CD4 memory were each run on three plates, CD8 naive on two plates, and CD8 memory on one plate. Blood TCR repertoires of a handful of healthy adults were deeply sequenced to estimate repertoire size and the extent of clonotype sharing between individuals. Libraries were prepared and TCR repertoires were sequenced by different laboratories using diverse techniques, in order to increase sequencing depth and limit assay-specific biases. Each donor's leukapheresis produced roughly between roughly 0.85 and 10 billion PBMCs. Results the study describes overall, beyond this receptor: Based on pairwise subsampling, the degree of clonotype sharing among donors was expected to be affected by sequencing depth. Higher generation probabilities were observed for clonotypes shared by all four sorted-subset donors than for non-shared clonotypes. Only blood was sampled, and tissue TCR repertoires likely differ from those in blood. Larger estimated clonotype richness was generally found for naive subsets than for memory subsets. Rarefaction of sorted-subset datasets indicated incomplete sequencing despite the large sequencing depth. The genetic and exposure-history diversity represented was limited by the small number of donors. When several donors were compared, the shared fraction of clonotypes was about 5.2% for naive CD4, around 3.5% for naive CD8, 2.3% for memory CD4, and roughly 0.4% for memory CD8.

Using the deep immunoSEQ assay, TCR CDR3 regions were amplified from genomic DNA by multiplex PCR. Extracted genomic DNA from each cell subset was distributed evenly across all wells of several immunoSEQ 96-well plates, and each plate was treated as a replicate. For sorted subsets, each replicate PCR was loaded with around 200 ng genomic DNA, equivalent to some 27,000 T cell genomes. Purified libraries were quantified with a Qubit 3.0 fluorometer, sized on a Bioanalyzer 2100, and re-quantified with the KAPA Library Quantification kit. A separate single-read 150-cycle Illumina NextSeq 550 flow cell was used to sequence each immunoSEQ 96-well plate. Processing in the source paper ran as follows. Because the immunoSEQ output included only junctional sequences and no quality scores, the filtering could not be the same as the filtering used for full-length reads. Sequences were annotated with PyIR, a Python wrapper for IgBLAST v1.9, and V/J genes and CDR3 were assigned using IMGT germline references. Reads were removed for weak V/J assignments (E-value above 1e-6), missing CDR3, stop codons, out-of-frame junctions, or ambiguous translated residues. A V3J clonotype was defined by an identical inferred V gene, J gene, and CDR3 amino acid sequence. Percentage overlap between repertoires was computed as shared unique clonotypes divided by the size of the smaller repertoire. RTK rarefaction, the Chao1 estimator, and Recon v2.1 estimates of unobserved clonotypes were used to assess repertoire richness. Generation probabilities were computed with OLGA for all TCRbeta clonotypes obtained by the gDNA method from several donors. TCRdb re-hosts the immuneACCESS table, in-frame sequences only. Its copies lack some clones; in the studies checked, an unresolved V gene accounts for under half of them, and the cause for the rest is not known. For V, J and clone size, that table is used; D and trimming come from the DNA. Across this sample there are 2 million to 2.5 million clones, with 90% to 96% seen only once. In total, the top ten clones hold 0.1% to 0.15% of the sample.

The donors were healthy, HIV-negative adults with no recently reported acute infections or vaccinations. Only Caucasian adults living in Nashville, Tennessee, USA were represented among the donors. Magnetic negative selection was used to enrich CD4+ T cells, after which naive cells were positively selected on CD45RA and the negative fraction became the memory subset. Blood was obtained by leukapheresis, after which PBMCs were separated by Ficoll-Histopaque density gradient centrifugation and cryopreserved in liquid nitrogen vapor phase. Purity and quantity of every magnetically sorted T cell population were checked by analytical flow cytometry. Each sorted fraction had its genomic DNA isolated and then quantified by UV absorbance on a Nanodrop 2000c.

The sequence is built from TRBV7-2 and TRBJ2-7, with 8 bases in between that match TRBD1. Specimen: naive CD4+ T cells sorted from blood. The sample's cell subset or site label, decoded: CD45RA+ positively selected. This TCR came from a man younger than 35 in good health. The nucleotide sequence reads TGTGCCAGCAGCTTAGAGGGACAGGCCTCCTACGAGCAGTACTTC. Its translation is CASSLEGQASYEQYF. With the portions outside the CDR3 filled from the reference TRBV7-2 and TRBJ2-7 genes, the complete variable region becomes GAGVSQSPSNKVTEKGKDVELRCDPISGHTALYWYRQSLGQGLEFLIYFQGNSAPDKSGLPSDRFSAERTGGSVSTLTIQRTQQEDSAVYLCASSLEGQASYEQYFGPGTRLTVT.